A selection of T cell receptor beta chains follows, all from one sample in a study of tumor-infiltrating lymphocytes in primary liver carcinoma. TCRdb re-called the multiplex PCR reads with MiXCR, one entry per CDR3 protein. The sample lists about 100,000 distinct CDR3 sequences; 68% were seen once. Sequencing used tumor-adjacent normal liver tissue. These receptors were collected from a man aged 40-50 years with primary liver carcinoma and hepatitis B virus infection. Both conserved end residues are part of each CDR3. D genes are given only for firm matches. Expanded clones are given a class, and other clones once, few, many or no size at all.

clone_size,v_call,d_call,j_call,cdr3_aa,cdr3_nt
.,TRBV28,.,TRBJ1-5,CASCLGSEGINQPQHF,TGTGCTAGCTGTTTAGGTTCGGAAGGGATCAATCAGCCCCAGCATTTT
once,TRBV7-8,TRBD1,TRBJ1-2,CASSHRTGVNCGYTF,TGTGCCAGCAGCCATCGGACAGGGGTGAACTGTGGCTACACCTTC
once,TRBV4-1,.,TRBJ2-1,CTSSQVEGEQFF,TGCACCAGCAGCCAAGTGGAAGGTGAGCAGTTCTTC
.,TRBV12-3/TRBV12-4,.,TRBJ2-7,CASRLDLSSYEQYF,TGTGCCAGCAGACTCGACCTCAGCTCCTACGAGCAGTACTTC
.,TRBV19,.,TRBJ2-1,CASSIYNEQFF,TGTGCCAGTAGTATCTATAATGAGCAGTTCTTC
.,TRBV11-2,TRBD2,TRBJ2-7,CTSSLDIGLAMGEQYF,TGTACCAGCAGTTTGGATATTGGACTAGCCATGGGTGAGCAGTACTTC
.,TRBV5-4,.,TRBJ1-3,CASSQTAGNGNTIYF,TGTGCCAGCAGCCAGACGGCGGGGAACGGAAACACCATATATTTT
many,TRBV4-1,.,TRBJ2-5,CASSQEELGETQYF,TGCGCCAGCAGCCAGGAGGAGCTGGGGGAGACCCAGTACTTC
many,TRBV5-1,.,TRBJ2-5,CASSLGQGGETQYF,TGCGCCAGCAGCTTGGGGCAGGGTGGAGAGACCCAGTACTTC
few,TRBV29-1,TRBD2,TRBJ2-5,CSVQREGGETQYF,TGCAGCGTTCAACGGGAGGGAGGGGAGACCCAGTACTTC
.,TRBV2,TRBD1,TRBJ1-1,CASTGTDMYREAFF,TGTGCCAGCACCGGGACAGACATGTATCGGGAAGCTTTCTTT
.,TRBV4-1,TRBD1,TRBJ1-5,CASNQDWGQVNQPQHF,TGCGCCAGCAACCAAGATTGGGGACAGGTTAATCAGCCCCAGCATTTT
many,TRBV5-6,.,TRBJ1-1,CASSLAFGQINTEAFF,TGTGCCAGCAGCTTGGCCTTCGGACAGATTAACACTGAAGCTTTCTTT
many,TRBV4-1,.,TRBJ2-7,CASSLDGPYEQYF,TGCGCCAGCAGCCTCGACGGACCCTACGAGCAGTACTTC
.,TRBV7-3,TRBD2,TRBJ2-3,CASSLTFSGYDTDTQYF,TGTGCCAGCAGCTTGACCTTTAGCGGGTACGACACAGATACGCAGTACTTT
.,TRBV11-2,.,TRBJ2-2,CASRTPRNAVELFF,TGTGCCAGCCGGACCCCAAGGAACGCCGTGGAGCTGTTTTTT
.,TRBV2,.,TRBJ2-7,CASTLTAGNLEQYF,TGTGCCAGCACCCTAACTGCAGGGAATCTCGAGCAGTACTTC
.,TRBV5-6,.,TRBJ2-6,CANSPCGLRSGANVLTF,TGTGCCAACAGCCCTTGTGGACTTCGCTCTGGGGCCAACGTCCTGACTTTC
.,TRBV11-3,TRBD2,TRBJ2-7,CASIPFTSGRGKQYF,TGTGCGAGCATCCCCTTTACTAGCGGGAGAGGTAAGCAGTACTTC
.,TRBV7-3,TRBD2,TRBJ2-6,CASSRRGGLADYYGANVLTF,TGTGCCAGCAGCCGGAGAGGTGGACTAGCGGACTACTATGGGGCCAACGTCCTGACTTTC
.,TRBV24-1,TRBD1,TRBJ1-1,CAASDGTGYSNTEALF,TGTGCCGCCAGTGACGGGACAGGCTATTCAAACACTGAAGCTCTCTTT
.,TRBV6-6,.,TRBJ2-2,CASSVANTGELFF,TGTGCCAGTAGTGTCGCGAACACCGGGGAGCTGTTTTTT
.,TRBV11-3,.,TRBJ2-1,CASSLVTQEQFF,TGTGCAAGCAGCTTAGTAACTCAGGAGCAGTTCTTC
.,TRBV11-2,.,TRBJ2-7,CVSILGPTRDYEQYF,TGTGTCAGCATCTTAGGACCGACTAGGGACTACGAGCAGTACTTC
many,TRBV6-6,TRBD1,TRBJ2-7,CASSPSDRVDYEQYF,TGTGCCAGCAGTCCGTCGGACAGGGTTGACTACGAGCAGTACTTC
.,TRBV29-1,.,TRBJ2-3,CSVEVAGDTQYF,TGCAGTGTAGAAGTGGCAGGAGATACGCAGTATTTT
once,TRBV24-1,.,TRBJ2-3,CATSGMADRTDTQYF,TGTGCCACCAGTGGCATGGCGGACCGCACAGATACGCAGTATTTT
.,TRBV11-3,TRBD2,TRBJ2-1,CANSLDQREAFSSYYEQLF,TGTGCCAACAGCTTAGATCAGCGGGAGGCGTTCAGCTCCTACTATGAGCAGCTCTTC
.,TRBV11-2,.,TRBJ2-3,CASTTRTASTDIQYF,TGTGCCAGTACCACTAGGACAGCCAGCACAGATATTCAGTATTTT
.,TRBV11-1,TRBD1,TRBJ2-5,CVSSQGQKETQYF,TGTGTCAGTAGTCAGGGACAGAAAGAGACCCAGTACTTC
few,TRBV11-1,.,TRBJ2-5,CASSTPPEVRKGFQETQYF,TGTGCTAGCAGCACGCCCCCGGAGGTCAGGAAGGGCTTCCAAGAGACCCAGTACTTC
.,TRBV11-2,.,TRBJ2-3,CASSPSTRRDTQYF,TGTGCTAGCAGCCCCAGCACGCGGCGAGATACGCAGTATTTT
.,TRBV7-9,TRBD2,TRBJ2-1,CASRPSSGPAYSEQFF,TGTGCCAGCAGACCCTCTAGCGGGCCTGCCTACAGTGAGCAGTTCTTC
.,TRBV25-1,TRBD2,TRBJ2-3,CANPRTSRSTDTQYF,TGTGCCAACCCCCGGACTAGCCGAAGCACAGATACGCAGTATTTT
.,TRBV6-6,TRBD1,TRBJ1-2,CTSSYSAGGDNYDYTF,TGTACCAGCAGTTACTCGGCAGGGGGCGATAACTATGACTACACCTTC
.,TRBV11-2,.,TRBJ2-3,CPSSLAQPGTDTQYF,TGTCCCAGCAGCTTAGCTCAGCCAGGCACAGATACGCAGTATTTT
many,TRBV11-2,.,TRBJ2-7,CASSWEGGPYEQYF,TGTGCCAGCAGCTGGGAGGGGGGTCCCTACGAGCAGTACTTC
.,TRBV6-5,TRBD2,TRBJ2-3,CASSYVAGGGDTQYF,TGTGCCAGCAGTTATGTTGCGGGAGGGGGAGATACTCAGTATTTT
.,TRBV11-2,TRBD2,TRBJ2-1,CTSSLDGLAEAGEQFF,TGTACCAGCAGCTTAGACGGACTAGCGGAAGCGGGGGAGCAGTTCTTC
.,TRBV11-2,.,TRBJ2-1,CASSLGGAREFYSEQFF,TGTGCCAGCAGCTTAGGAGGGGCGAGAGAATTCTACAGTGAGCAGTTCTTC
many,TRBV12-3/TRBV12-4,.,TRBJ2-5,CASSPSTGPEETQYF,TGTGCCAGCAGTCCGTCGACAGGCCCCGAAGAGACCCAGTACTTC
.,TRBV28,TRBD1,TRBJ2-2,CASTSSDGTGRTGELFF,TGTGCCAGCACCTCCTCCGACGGGACAGGGAGGACCGGGGAGCTGTTTTTT
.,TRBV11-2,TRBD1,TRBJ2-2,CTAGQGNTGELFF,TGTACCGCGGGACAGGGGAACACCGGGGAGCTATTTTTT
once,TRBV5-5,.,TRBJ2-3,CASILNPRAPLADTQYF,TGTGCCAGCATCCTAAACCCAAGAGCCCCGTTAGCAGATACGCAGTATTTT
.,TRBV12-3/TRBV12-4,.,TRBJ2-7,CASTEPGLAIYEQYF,TGTGCCAGTACCGAACCGGGACTGGCTATTTACGAGCAGTACTTC
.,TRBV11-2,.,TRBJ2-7,CARSLAQVCEQYF,TGTGCCAGGAGCTTAGCCCAGGTCTGCGAGCAGTACTTC
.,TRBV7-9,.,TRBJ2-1,CASSLPAGSYNEQLF,TGTGCCAGCAGTTTGCCGGCGGGGTCCTACAATGAGCAGTTATTC
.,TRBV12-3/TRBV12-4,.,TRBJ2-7,CASGPHRLSYEQYF,TGTGCCAGCGGTCCCCACAGGTTATCCTACGAGCAGTACTTC